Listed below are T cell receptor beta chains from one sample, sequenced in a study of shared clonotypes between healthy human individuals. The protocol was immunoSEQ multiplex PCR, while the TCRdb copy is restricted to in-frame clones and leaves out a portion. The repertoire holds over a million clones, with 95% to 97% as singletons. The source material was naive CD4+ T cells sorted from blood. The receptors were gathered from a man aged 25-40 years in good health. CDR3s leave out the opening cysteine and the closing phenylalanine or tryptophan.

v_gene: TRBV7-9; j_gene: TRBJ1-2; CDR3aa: ASSLTGDGYT
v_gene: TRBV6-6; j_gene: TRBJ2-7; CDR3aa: ASTPGAGTTYEQY
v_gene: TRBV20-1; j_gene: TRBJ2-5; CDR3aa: SASGETQY
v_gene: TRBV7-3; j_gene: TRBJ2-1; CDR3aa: ASSLGPISYNEQF
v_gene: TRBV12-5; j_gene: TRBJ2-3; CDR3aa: ASGLLGTQY
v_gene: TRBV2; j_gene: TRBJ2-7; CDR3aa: ASRAGTNYEQY
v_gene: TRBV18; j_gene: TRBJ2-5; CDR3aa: ASSPIGRLAGASWYQETQY
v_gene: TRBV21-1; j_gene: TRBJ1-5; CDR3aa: ASSKVEGSNQPQH
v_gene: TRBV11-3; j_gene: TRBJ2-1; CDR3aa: ASSSTRSDEQF
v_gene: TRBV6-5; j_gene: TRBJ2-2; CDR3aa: ASSSGRARTGELF
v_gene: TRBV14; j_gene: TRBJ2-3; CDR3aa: ASSQAGGTDTQY
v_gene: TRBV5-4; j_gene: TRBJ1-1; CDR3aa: ASSPSQGLNTEAF
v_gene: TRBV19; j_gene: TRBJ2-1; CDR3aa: ASSIRAFPYNEQF
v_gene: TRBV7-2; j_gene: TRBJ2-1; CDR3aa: ASSLAVGTGYNEQF
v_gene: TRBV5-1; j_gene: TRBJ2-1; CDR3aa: ASSLVSGTNEQF
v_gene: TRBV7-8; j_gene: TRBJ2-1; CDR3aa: ASSLALKTEQF
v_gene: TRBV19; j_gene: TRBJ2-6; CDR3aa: ASSIVVGQYSGANVLT
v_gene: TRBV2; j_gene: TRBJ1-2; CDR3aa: ASSGSFLSGQRYGYT
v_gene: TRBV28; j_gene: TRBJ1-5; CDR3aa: ASRSTPYSNQPQH
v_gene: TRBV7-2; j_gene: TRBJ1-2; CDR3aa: ASSLSGTGGLGTNGYT
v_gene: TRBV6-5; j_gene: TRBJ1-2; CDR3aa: ASSYSAPSVYGYT
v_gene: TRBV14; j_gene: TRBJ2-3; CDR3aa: ASSRRGQGFSDTQY
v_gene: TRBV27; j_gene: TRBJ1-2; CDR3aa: ASSLRGTRGDGPYGYT
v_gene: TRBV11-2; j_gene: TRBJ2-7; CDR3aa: ASSSWDREKDEQY
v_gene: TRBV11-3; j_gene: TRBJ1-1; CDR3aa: ASFNTEAF
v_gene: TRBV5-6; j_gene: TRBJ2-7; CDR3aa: ASSWGQEIYEQY
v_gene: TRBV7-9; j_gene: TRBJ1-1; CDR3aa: ASSPRVTEAF
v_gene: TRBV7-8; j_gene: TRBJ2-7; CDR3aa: ASSLRGIDEQY
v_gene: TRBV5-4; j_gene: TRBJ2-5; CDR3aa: ASSLVLAGGPETQY
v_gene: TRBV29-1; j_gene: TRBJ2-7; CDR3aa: SVAPSGSSYEQY
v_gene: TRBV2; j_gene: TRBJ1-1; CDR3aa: ASRSSNGGTEAF
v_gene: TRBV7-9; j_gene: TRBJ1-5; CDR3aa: ASSSPGFPQH
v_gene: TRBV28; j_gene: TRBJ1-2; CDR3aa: ASSSYRGYGYT
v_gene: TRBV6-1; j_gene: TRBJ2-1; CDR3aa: AGSVYRFYNEQF
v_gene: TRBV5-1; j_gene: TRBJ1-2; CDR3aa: ASSWGPTDDGGYT
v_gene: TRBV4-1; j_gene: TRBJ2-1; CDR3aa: ASSQEREGSYNEQF
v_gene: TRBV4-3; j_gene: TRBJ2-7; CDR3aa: ASSQHAGAEQY
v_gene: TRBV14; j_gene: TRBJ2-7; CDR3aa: ASGLAGGKQY
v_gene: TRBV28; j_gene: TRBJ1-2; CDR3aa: ASSQPFGRGWGYT
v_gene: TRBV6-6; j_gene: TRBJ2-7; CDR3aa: ASSYSGLPIYEQY
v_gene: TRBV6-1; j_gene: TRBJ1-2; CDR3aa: ASSELRGGGYT
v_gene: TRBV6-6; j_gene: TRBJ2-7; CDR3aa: ASSLTRSEQY
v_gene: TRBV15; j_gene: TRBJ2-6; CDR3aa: ATSRDWRPSGANVLT
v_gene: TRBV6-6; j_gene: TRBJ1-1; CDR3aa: ASSYDLTVENTEAF
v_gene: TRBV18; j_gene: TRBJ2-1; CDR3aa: ASSPPGLEYYNEQF
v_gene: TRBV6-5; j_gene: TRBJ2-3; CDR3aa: ASSSLGGVTDTQY
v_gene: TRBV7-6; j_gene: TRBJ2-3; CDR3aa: ASSNSGGSTDTQY
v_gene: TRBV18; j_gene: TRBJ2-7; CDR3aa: ASSEVYEQY
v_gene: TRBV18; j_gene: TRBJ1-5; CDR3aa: ASSPSSGAERQPQH
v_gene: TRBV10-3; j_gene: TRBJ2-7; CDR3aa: AISEAGQSRHEQY
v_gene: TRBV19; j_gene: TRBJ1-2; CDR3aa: ASSIPGGGYGYT
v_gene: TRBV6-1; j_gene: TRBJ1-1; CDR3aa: ASSEWKNTEAF
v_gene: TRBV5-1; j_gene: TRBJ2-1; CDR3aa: ASSSLAGGGAEQF
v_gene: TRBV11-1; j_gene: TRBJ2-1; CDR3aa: ASSLYRGLNNEQF
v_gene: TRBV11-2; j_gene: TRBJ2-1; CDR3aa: ASSLVGGRAHEQF
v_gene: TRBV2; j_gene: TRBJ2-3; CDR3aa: ATNPSRPASGSTDTQY
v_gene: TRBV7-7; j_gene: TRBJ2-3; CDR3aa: ASSQGEYTDTQY